The rows below give T cell receptor beta chains drawn from one sample of a study of OX40 agonist ivuxolimab in advanced cancers. TCRdb's copy holds only in-frame clones and misses some; the assay was immunoSEQ multiplex PCR. The sample includes 50,000 to 65,000 clones, approximately 86% of them seen just once. Sequenced material: CD4+ or CD8+ T cells sorted from blood, taken in a trial of the OX40 agonist ivuxolimab. The receptors derive from an adult with an advanced solid tumor such as melanoma, head and neck, liver or kidney cancer. The CDR3 runs from the conserved cysteine through the conserved F or W. D genes are given only for firm matches. Clone size is shown for a subset of rows, as once, few, many or a class of expanded clone.

clone_size	v_call	j_call	d_call	cdr3_aa	cdr3_nt
.	TRBV30	TRBJ2-5	.	CAWSVWAGGETQYF	TGTGCCTGGAGTGTGTGGGCGGGCGGAGAGACCCAGTACTTC
.	TRBV13	TRBJ2-7	TRBD1	CASSLADRGYEQYF	TGTGCCAGCAGCTTAGCCGACAGGGGGTACGAGCAGTACTTC
.	TRBV6-1	TRBJ1-4	.	CAIYGGAANEKLFF	TGTGCCATATACGGGGGGGCAGCTAATGAAAAACTGTTTTTT
once	TRBV7-9	TRBJ2-7	.	CASSLDGLGYEQYF	TGTGCCAGCAGCTTAGACGGGTTGGGCTACGAGCAGTACTTC
.	TRBV11-2	TRBJ2-7	.	CASSFGSLLYEQYF	TGTGCCAGCAGCTTTGGTTCTCTTCTCTACGAGCAGTACTTC
.	TRBV27	TRBJ2-4	.	CASSLSPSSNIQYF	TGTGCCAGCAGTTTATCGCCTAGCAGTAACATTCAGTACTTC
.	TRBV5-4	TRBJ1-2	.	CASSLVGRENYGYTF	TGTGCCAGCAGCTTGGTTGGCAGAGAAAACTATGGCTACACCTTC
.	TRBV9	TRBJ2-3	.	CASSDSISTQYF	TGTGCCAGCAGCGACTCGATTAGTACGCAGTATTTT
.	TRBV10-3	TRBJ1-4	.	CAISEWRTEKLFF	TGTGCCATCAGTGAGTGGCGGACTGAAAAACTGTTTTTT
.	TRBV28	TRBJ1-5	.	CASSLYRGDSNQPQHF	TGTGCCAGCAGTTTATACCGGGGGGATAGCAATCAGCCCCAGCATTTT
.	TRBV20-1	TRBJ1-2	.	CSIRENYGYTF	TGCAGTATCAGGGAAAACTATGGCTACACCTTC
.	TRBV18	TRBJ2-1	.	CASSPPRTVPEQFF	TGTGCCAGCTCACCCCCTCGGACAGTACCTGAGCAGTTCTTC
.	TRBV6-5	TRBJ2-5	.	CASSSGPSGGETQYF	TGTGCCAGCAGTTCCGGACCTTCAGGCGGGGAGACCCAGTACTTC
few	TRBV30	TRBJ1-1	TRBD1	CAWSLTGGQAFF	TGTGCCTGGAGCCTAACAGGGGGCCAAGCTTTCTTT
.	TRBV5-1	TRBJ2-5	TRBD2	CASSLGDYTKETQYF	TGCGCCAGCAGCTTGGGGGACTACACAAAAGAGACCCAGTACTTC
.	TRBV19	TRBJ2-7	.	CASSVSGDPLYEQYF	TGTGCCAGTTCGGTATCAGGGGACCCCCTCTACGAGCAGTACTTC
.	TRBV29-1	TRBJ1-2	.	CSVSAGADYGYTF	TGCAGCGTCTCCGCAGGGGCGGACTATGGCTACACCTTC
few	TRBV5-1	TRBJ2-1	.	CASSLGQAEANEQFF	TGCGCCAGCAGCTTGGGACAGGCTGAGGCCAATGAGCAGTTCTTC
once	TRBV6-1	TRBJ2-7	TRBD2	CASTMGLDYEQYF	TGTGCCAGCACCATGGGACTAGACTACGAGCAGTACTTC
.	TRBV28	TRBJ1-1	TRBD1	CASSLVTGDLSEGFF	TGTGCCAGCAGTTTGGTTACAGGGGATTTATCTGAAGGTTTCTTT
.	TRBV10-3	TRBJ2-3	TRBD2	CAISESRAGGSTDTQYF	TGTGCCATCAGTGAGTCGCGGGCGGGAGGGAGCACAGATACGCAGTATTTT
.	TRBV6-6	TRBJ2-1	.	CASSSPGVHEQFF	TGTGCCAGCAGTTCCCCAGGGGTGCATGAGCAGTTCTTC
.	TRBV11-2	TRBJ2-3	.	CASSFQWKDTQYF	TGTGCCAGCAGCTTCCAGTGGAAAGATACGCAGTATTTT
.	TRBV28	TRBJ2-5	TRBD1	CASSLLSGGQETQYF	TGTGCCAGCAGTTTACTGTCAGGGGGCCAAGAGACCCAGTACTTC
once	TRBV6-1	TRBJ2-5	.	CASSGDARKTQYF	TGTGCCAGCAGTGGGGACGCAAGGAAGACCCAGTACTTC
.	TRBV5-5	TRBJ2-7	.	CASSLEGRAYEQYF	TGTGCCAGCAGCTTGGAGGGTAGAGCCTACGAGCAGTACTTC
once	TRBV6-5	TRBJ2-7	TRBD1	CASSLTTGVYSYEQYF	TGTGCCAGCAGTTTGACGACAGGGGTTTACTCCTACGAGCAGTACTTC
.	TRBV19	TRBJ1-1	TRBD1	CASSIDRENTEAFF	TGTGCCAGTAGTATCGACAGGGAGAACACTGAAGCTTTCTTT
.	TRBV23-1	TRBJ2-3	TRBD1	CASSQSGTGLTDTQYF	TGCGCCAGCAGTCAATCGGGGACAGGTCTCACAGATACGCAGTATTTT
.	TRBV19	TRBJ2-7	.	CASSLTGNEQYF	TGTGCCAGTAGTTTAACAGGGAACGAGCAGTACTTC
.	TRBV9	TRBJ2-2	.	CASSSQRGDYTGELFF	TGTGCCAGCAGCTCTCAAAGGGGGGATTACACCGGGGAGCTGTTTTTT